Shown below are 23 T cell receptor beta chains from a single sample sequenced in a study of T cell responses to AZD1222 COVID-19 vaccine. TCRdb keeps only in-frame clones here, not all; method: immunoSEQ multiplex PCR. The table lists around 110,000 clones, around nine tenths of them singletons. The sequencing here drew on peripheral blood, taken on day 0 of AZD1222 vaccination. All receptors come from an adult in good health.

The chain links TRBV9 to TRBJ2-1; tentative D call: TRBD1 (5 bases). With 4 bases removed from V and 9 bases from J, the gap between germline ends came to 11 bases. The CDR3 covers 12 residues. Germline V gene data show CDR1 as SGDLS and CDR2 as YYNGEE. CDR3 DNA sequence: TGTGCCAGCAGCTCAGGGATGGTTGAGCAGTTCTTC. This translates into CASSSGMVEQFF.

The J gene is TRBJ2-3, the V gene TRBV5-4; 8 bases fit TRBD1. Looked up from germline, CDR1 is SGHNT and CDR2 is YYREEE (reference sequence). The CDR3 covers 13 residues. The trim removed 9 bases at V and 3 bases at J, leaving 6 bases unmatched. The CDR3 bases are TGTGCCACCCGCCAGGGGGCGACAGATACGCAGTATTTT. It is translated as CATRQGATDTQYF.

The V and J genes are TRBV4-1 and TRBJ2-3; 8 bases are shared with TRBD2. This CDR3 has 16 residues. Germline V CDR1 and CDR2: MGHRA, YSYEKL. The V and J ends lost 1 base and 1 base, in that order; junction bases with no gene match: 4. The CDR3 DNA reads as TGCGCCAGCAGCCAAGTTGCAGCGGGAGGCACAGATACGCAGTATTTT. Its translation: CASSQVAAGGTDTQYF.

The gene calls are TRBV6-2 or TRBV6-3 and TRBJ1-1; 7 positions agree with TRBD1. Germline V gene sequence: CDR1 MNHEY, CDR2 SVGEGT. Trimming took 4 bases from V and 5 from J; bases not matched to a gene: 7. The CDR3 is 14 residues long. The CDR3 protein is CASSSQQGWTEAFF. The DNA for the CDR3 is TGTGCCAGCAGTTCCCAACAGGGGTGGACTGAAGCTTTCTTT.

This clone has a handful of counts. The CDR3 nucleotides read TGTGCCAGCAGCTTAGATAGGCCCGGGTTCGGCGGGGAGCTGTTTTTT. This encodes CASSLDRPGFGGELFF. The chain carries TRBV11-2 and TRBJ2-2; D is uncertain. The CDR3 length is 16 residues. The V gene lost 0 bases and the J gene lost 7 bases, with 15 bases spanning the gap. Per the germline V gene, CDR1 is SGHAT and CDR2 is FQNNGV.

The genes are TRBV27 and TRBJ1-2; D is perhaps TRBD1 (5 bases). Germline CDR1 reads MNHEY; CDR2 reads SMNVEV (reference sequence). V was pared by 0 bases and J by 4 bases, with 9 bases between. The CDR3 runs 14 residues. The CDR3 DNA reads as TGTGCCAGCAGTTTATCGAGGGGAGGCTATGGCTACACCTTC. This codes for CASSLSRGGYGYTF.

The chain's CDR3 is CASRHGDRFTDTQYF. As DNA, the CDR3 is TGCGCCAGCAGACACGGGGACAGATTCACAGATACGCAGTATTTT. V gene TRBV5-1 combines with J gene TRBJ2-3, with TRBD1 matching over 7 bases. The CDR3 sequence is 15 residues long. Trimming removed 5 bases from V and 2 bases from J; junction bases left unmatched: 8. Germline lookup yields CDR1 SGHRS and CDR2 YFSETQ.

The gene calls are TRBV27 and TRBJ2-3, with a tentative D call TRBD2 (7 bases). The V end lost 5 bases, the J end lost 4 bases, and 19 bases lay between the germline ends. The CDR3 sequence is 16 residues long. Germline V gives CDR1 MNHEY, CDR2 SMNVEV (reference sequence). This chain's CDR3 is CASSTDDGEGADTQYF. The CDR3 bases are TGTGCCAGCAGTACCGACGACGGGGAGGGGGCAGATACGCAGTATTTT.

This chain connects TRBV24-1 to TRBJ1-5; possible D gene TRBD1, 5 bases. Germline CDR1 KGHDR, CDR2 SFDVKD. V was cut by 9 bases and J by 4 bases, with 9 bases left in between. The CDR3 is made up of 12 amino acids. This CDR3 is CATSGSNQPQHF. The DNA of the CDR3 is TGTGCCACCTCAGGGTCTAATCAGCCCCAGCATTTT.

The chain links TRBV7-9 to TRBJ1-1; 7 positions match TRBD1. J gave up 3 bases and V 5 bases, and 6 bases lay outside the gene matches. This CDR3 has 14 amino acids. Looked up from germline, CDR1 is SEHNR and CDR2 is FQNEAQ (reference sequence). The CDR3 protein is CASSPARGYTEAFF. Written as DNA, the CDR3 is TGTGCCAGCAGCCCCGCCAGGGGGTACACTGAAGCTTTCTTT.

This rearrangement joins TRBV11-2 to TRBJ2-7, with D maybe TRBD1 (5 bases). Germline-derived CDR1 and CDR2 are SGHAT and FQNNGV. This CDR3 contains 12 residues. V gave up 1 base and J gave up 5 bases, with 6 bases separating them. CDR3 nucleotide sequence: TGTGCCAGCAGCTTAGCAGGGAACGAGCAGTACTTC. It encodes CASSLAGNEQYF.

The table lists this clone with a few counts. The genes are TRBV5-5 and TRBJ1-3; D is undetermined. The CDR3 runs 14 residues. Germline assignment: CDR1 SGHKS and CDR2 YYEKEE (reference sequence). Trimming removed 3 bases at V and 4 bases at J, with 11 bases between. In DNA, the CDR3 is TGTGCCAGCAGCTACCGGTGGTCCGGAAACACCATATATTTT. Protein sequence: CASSYRWSGNTIYF.

The V and J genes are TRBV28 and TRBJ1-1, with 9 bases that match TRBD1. Germline lookup yields CDR1 MDHEN and CDR2 SYDVKM. The CDR3 runs 14 residues. The trim removed 5 bases at V and 3 bases at J, leaving 4 bases unmatched. The CDR3, as DNA: TGTGCCAGCAGTCCTGACAGGGGGGACACTGAAGCTTTCTTT. Amino acids: CASSPDRGDTEAFF.

J is TRBJ1-2 and V is TRBV19; 10 nucleotides align to TRBD1. Per germline, CDR1 LNHDA and CDR2 SQIVND (reference sequence). The CDR3 loop spans 13 amino acids. V gave up 6 bases and J gave up 8 bases; unmatched junction bases: 6. CDR3 DNA sequence: TGTGCCAGTAGCGTTGGACAGGGGGGCGGCTACACCTTC. This gives the protein CASSVGQGGGYTF.

This chain joins TRBV3-1 (or the pseudogene TRBV3-2) and TRBJ1-1; tentatively, D is TRBD1 (6 bases). V lost 1 base to trimming and J lost 8 bases, with 14 bases between them. Germline CDR1 and CDR2: LGHDT and YNNKEL (reference sequence). This CDR3 is built from 14 residues. CDR3 nucleotides: TGTGCCAGCAGCCAAGGGGACACAAGCCGAGAAGCTTTCTTT. This translates into CASSQGDTSREAFF.

On this clone itself: At the DNA level, this CDR3 is encoded by other sequences in the same sample as well. CDR3 nucleotide sequence: TGCGCCAGCAGCTTGGCGGGAGGGTTGAACACTGAAGCTTTCTTT. Its translation: CASSLAGGLNTEAFF. The chain is built from TRBV5-1 and TRBJ1-1; D not certain. The V end lost 0 bases, the J end lost 0 bases, and 9 bases lay between the germline ends. This CDR3 is 15 amino acids long. The germline V gene encodes CDR1 SGHRS and CDR2 YFSETQ. Full variable domain (remainder filled in from reference TRBV5-1 and TRBJ1-1): KAGVTQTPRYLIKTRGQQVTLSCSPISGHRSVSWYQQTPGQGLQFLFEYFSETQRNKGNFPGRFSGRQFSNSRSEMNVSTLELGDSALYLCASSLAGGLNTEAFFGQGTRLTVV.

This sequence joins TRBV5-1 and TRBJ2-1; perhaps TRBD1 as D (6 bases). Trimming left V 3 bases short and J 5 bases short, with 21 bases between. This CDR3 is built from 17 residues. The V gene's germline CDR1 is SGHRS and CDR2 YFSETQ. CDR3 bases: TGCGCCAGCAGCTCTCGATTAACAGGGATCAGGAACAATGAGCAGTTCTTC. Translation: CASSSRLTGIRNNEQFF.

This sequence joins TRBV5-1 and TRBJ1-2; D might be TRBD1 (6 bases). CDR3 length: 15 residues. V was cut by 3 bases and J by 6 bases, with 18 bases left in between. The germline V gene encodes CDR1 SGHRS and CDR2 YFSETQ. This chain's CDR3 is CASSWGAASGDGYTF. In nucleotides, the CDR3 is TGCGCCAGCAGCTGGGGGGCAGCCTCGGGTGATGGCTACACCTTC.

The gene calls are TRBV30 and TRBJ1-1; D might be TRBD1 (5 bases). With 4 bases removed from V and 0 bases from J, the gap between germline ends came to 12 bases. Germline V gives CDR1 GTSNPN, CDR2 SVGIG (reference sequence). This CDR3 region has 14 residues. The CDR3 protein is CAWNRGVVNTEAFF. CDR3 DNA: TGTGCCTGGAATAGGGGAGTAGTGAACACTGAAGCTTTCTTT.

This chain joins TRBV5-4 and TRBJ2-1; 7 bases are shared with TRBD2. This CDR3 region has 16 residues. V lost 2 bases and J lost 2; bases outside the gene matches: 7. Germline V gives CDR1 SGHNT, CDR2 YYREEE (reference sequence). The DNA for the CDR3 is TGTGCCAGCAGCTTTGGGGCGGGAGCGGCCTACAATGAGCAGTTCTTC. As protein: CASSFGAGAAYNEQFF. The variable domain in full, completed from reference TRBV5-4 and TRBJ2-1, reads ETGVTQSPTHLIKTRGQQVTLRCSSQSGHNTVSWYQQALGQGPQFIFQYYREEENGRGNFPPRFSGLQFPNYSSELNVNALELDDSALYLCASSFGAGAAYNEQFFGPGTRLTVL.

This clone was counted a few times. This rearrangement joins TRBV19 to TRBJ1-2; D call uncertain. The CDR3 extends over 13 amino acids. Trimming stripped 5 bases from V and 4 bases from J, with 11 bases between. Germline values: CDR1 LNHDA, CDR2 SQIVND (reference sequence). The CDR3: CASSLQELYGYTF. Written as DNA, the CDR3 is TGTGCCAGTAGTCTTCAGGAGCTCTATGGCTACACCTTC.

The V and J genes are TRBV10-3 and TRBJ1-1; 7 bases align to TRBD1. Germline loops: CDR1 ENHRY, CDR2 SYGVKD. CDR3 length: 9 amino acids. In nucleotides, the CDR3 is TGTGACCCCCGGACAGGAGCTTTCTTT. This codes for CDPRTGAFF.

The CDR3 DNA follows: TGTGCCAGCAGCCACCGAAGCCCTAATAATTCACCCCTCCACTTT. Translated: CASSHRSPNNSPLHF. The V gene is TRBV3-1 (or the pseudogene TRBV3-2), the J gene TRBJ1-6; no reliable D call. The germline V gene encodes CDR1 LGHDT and CDR2 YNNKEL (reference sequence). The CDR3 consists of 15 residues. Trimming stripped 3 bases from V and 5 bases from J, with 11 bases between.